Listed here are 16 T cell receptor beta chains from one sample, sequenced in a study of graft-versus-host responses after intestinal transplantation. Here immunoSEQ multiplex PCR was the method, and the copy in TCRdb shows in-frame clones only, minus some. This table holds tens of thousands of clones, 75% to 90% found once. These receptors' targets are unknown. The specimen comprised unstimulated CD8+ T cells sorted from spleen or lymph node cells, sampled before intestinal transplant. The receptors come from a human donor who received an intestinal transplant.

The chain is built from TRBV7-9 and TRBJ2-1; D not certain. The ends were cut back, 3 bases at V and 7 bases at J, with 7 bases in the middle. This CDR3 contains 12 residues. Looked up from germline, CDR1 is SEHNR and CDR2 is FQNEAQ (reference sequence). CDR3 DNA sequence: TGTGCCAGCAGCTTCTTGGTAAATGAGCAGTTCTTC. Its protein product is CASSFLVNEQFF.

This clone came up a few times. The rearrangement joins TRBV5-1 to TRBJ2-3; the D is unclear. CDR3 length: 17 amino acids. Germline V gene data show CDR1 as SGHRS and CDR2 as YFSETQ. The V end was cut by 0 bases, the J end by 2 bases, with 16 bases between. The CDR3, as DNA: TGCGCCAGCAGCTTGGGGGATGCTAGATGGTTCACAGATACGCAGTATTTT. This encodes CASSLGDARWFTDTQYF.

This clone was seen a single time. Germline and junction disagree at one end, which may indicate a read error. The chain employs TRBV7-9 and TRBJ2-7; D remains unclear. This CDR3 has 13 amino acids. Germline CDR1 SEHNR, CDR2 FQNEAQ (reference sequence). The DNA of the CDR3 is TGTGCCAGCAGCTTAGGTAGGGAATACGAGCGGTACTTC. Residues: CASSLGREYERYF.

This chain links TRBV7-9 with TRBJ1-1, with 8 bases lining up with TRBD1. The length of the CDR3 is 14 residues. V gave up 4 bases and J gave up 4 bases; unmatched junction bases: 5. Germline lookup yields CDR1 SEHNR and CDR2 FQNEAQ (reference sequence). CDR3 sequence: CASSSLDRVTEAFF. For the CDR3, the DNA is TGTGCCAGCAGCTCACTGGACAGGGTCACTGAAGCTTTCTTT.

J is TRBJ2-7 and V is TRBV6-5, with D perhaps TRBD2 (6 bases). The V gene's germline CDR1 is MNHEY and CDR2 SVGAGI. The ends were cut back, 4 bases at V and 3 bases at J, with 13 bases in the middle. This CDR3 is 14 amino acids long. CDR3 protein: CASSLGGSGYEQYF. In DNA form, the CDR3 reads TGTGCCAGCAGTTTGGGGGGAAGTGGCTACGAGCAGTACTTC.

V and J are TRBV6-5 and TRBJ2-7; possibly TRBD1 or TRBD2 for D (5 bases each). The germline V and J ends were trimmed by 5 bases and 1 base, with 12 bases remaining between them. The CDR3 totals 14 residues. Germline assignment: CDR1 MNHEY and CDR2 SVGAGI. The DNA for the CDR3 is TGTGCCAGCAGTCCGAGGGGTTCTTCCTACGAGCAGTACTTC. Its protein product is CASSPRGSSYEQYF.

V usage is TRBV6-1 and J usage is TRBJ2-2; D is ambiguous. Germline V CDR1 and CDR2: MNHNS, SASEGT. CDR3 length: 11 residues. Trimming removed 7 bases at V and 5 bases at J, with 5 bases between. The CDR3: CASMATGELFF. The DNA of the CDR3 is TGTGCCAGCATGGCTACCGGGGAGCTGTTTTTT.

The chain combines TRBV15 with TRBJ2-7; weak D call: TRBD2 (6 bases). This CDR3 contains 14 residues. The V gene's germline CDR1 is LNHNV and CDR2 YYDKDF (reference sequence). V dropped 0 bases and J dropped 7 bases, with 13 bases sitting between them. CDR3 protein: CATSRDVGLYEQYF. The CDR3 DNA sequence: TGTGCCACCAGCAGAGATGTGGGACTGTATGAGCAGTACTTC.

This rearrangement joins TRBV5-1 to TRBJ2-7; D not certain. The germline V gene has CDR1 SGHRS and CDR2 YFSETQ. V dropped 0 bases and J dropped 5 bases, with 6 bases sitting between them. This CDR3 comprises 12 residues. The CDR3 reads CASSLGADEQYF. In DNA form, the CDR3 reads TGCGCCAGCAGCTTGGGGGCTGACGAGCAGTACTTC. Full variable domain (remainder filled in from reference TRBV5-1 and TRBJ2-7): KAGVTQTPRYLIKTRGQQVTLSCSPISGHRSVSWYQQTPGQGLQFLFEYFSETQRNKGNFPGRFSGRQFSNSRSEMNVSTLELGDSALYLCASSLGADEQYFGPGTRLTVT.

This clone has only one observation. The chain recombines TRBV9 with TRBJ2-1; maybe TRBD1 (6 bases). The CDR3 is made up of 14 amino acids. With 2 bases removed from V and 7 bases from J, the gap between germline ends came to 13 bases. Germline V gene data show CDR1 as SGDLS and CDR2 as YYNGEE. CDR3 DNA: TGTGCCAGCAGCGTCGAGGGGGTATTAAATGAGCAGTTCTTC. It is translated as CASSVEGVLNEQFF.

This chain joins TRBV5-6 and TRBJ2-7, with a weak D call TRBD1 (7 bases). Trimming took 6 bases from V and 4 from J, leaving 20 bases between them. Germline loops: CDR1 SGHDT, CDR2 YYEEEE. This CDR3 is 15 amino acids long. The CDR3 region is CASNPSDREVYEQYF. The CDR3 nucleotides read TGTGCCAGCAACCCCTCCGACAGGGAGGTGTACGAGCAGTACTTC.

This chain connects TRBV27 to TRBJ2-1, with 13 bases that match TRBD2. The CDR3 covers 16 residues. Germline CDR1 reads MNHEY; CDR2 reads SMNVEV (reference sequence). V was pared by 5 bases and J by 6 bases, with 7 bases of the junction left unmatched. The CDR3 reads CASSVLLAGGPNEQFF. CDR3 DNA: TGTGCCAGCAGTGTTCTACTAGCGGGAGGGCCCAATGAGCAGTTCTTC.

This clone has just a few counts. The chain is built from TRBV7-3 and TRBJ2-5, with D perhaps TRBD1 (5 bases). In germline, CDR1 is SGHTA, CDR2 FQGTGA. V lost 5 bases and J lost 0, with 7 bases in between. This CDR3 is built from 13 residues. As DNA, the CDR3 is TGTGCCAGCAGCCCGGACAACCAAGAGACCCAGTACTTC. This codes for CASSPDNQETQYF.

The rearrangement links TRBV27 to TRBJ2-1; 14 positions agree with TRBD2. The CDR3 has 19 residues. The V gene end was trimmed by 3 bases and the J gene end by 6 bases; junction bases not matched to a gene: 13. CDR1 is MNHEY and CDR2 is SMNVEV in the germline V gene (reference sequence). CDR3 protein: CASSFHGTSGSNSINEQFF. Written as DNA, the CDR3 is TGTGCCAGCAGTTTTCATGGGACTAGCGGGAGTAATAGTATCAATGAGCAGTTCTTC.

The sample holds one count of this clone. V is TRBV5-1 and J is TRBJ1-6; no firm D call. Germline CDR1 and CDR2: SGHRS and YFSETQ. The ends were cut back, 0 bases at V and 9 bases at J, with 4 bases in the middle. This CDR3 is 12 amino acids long. CDR3 residues: CASSLVGSPLHF. The CDR3, as DNA: TGCGCCAGCAGCTTGGTCGGTTCACCCCTCCACTTT.

The rearrangement links TRBV2 to TRBJ1-1, with a weak D call TRBD1 (5 bases). The CDR3 covers 12 residues. Germline V lookup: CDR1 SNHLY, CDR2 FYNNEI. V was cut by 10 bases and J by 2 bases, with 11 bases left in between. The CDR3 nucleotides are TGTGCCATCTTTACAGGTAACACTGAAGCTTTCTTT. Translated, it gives CAIFTGNTEAFF.